The rows below give T cell receptor beta chains drawn from one sample of a study of TIL therapy for anti-PD-1-resistant metastatic lung cancer. The assay was immunoSEQ multiplex PCR, and TCRdb's table has in-frame clones only and misses some. The sample yields about 32,000 clones, just under 75% seen once. This specimen consisted of blood, obtained at baseline. These receptors were taken from a woman between 25 and 85 years old with non-small cell lung cancer. Both conserved end residues are part of each CDR3. Each record gives: V gene, J gene, CDR3 protein.

V: TRBV4-2; J: TRBJ2-7; CDR3: CASSQGTGTPTYEQYF
V: TRBV5-1; J: TRBJ2-5; CDR3: CASSLDLAGGATQYF
V: TRBV19; J: TRBJ2-1; CDR3: CASSGLAGAYNEQFF
V: TRBV4-1; J: TRBJ1-1; CDR3: CASSLGARSLTNTEAFF
V: TRBV19; J: TRBJ1-2; CDR3: CASTPDSLEGYTF
V: TRBV19; J: TRBJ1-5; CDR3: CASTASGQTNQPQHF
V: TRBV7-9; J: TRBJ2-5; CDR3: CASSLARRGETQYF
V: TRBV6-5; J: TRBJ1-1; CDR3: CASSPMFAEGKAFF
V: TRBV10-2; J: TRBJ1-1; CDR3: CASINRERSGTEAFF
V: TRBV30; J: TRBJ2-3; CDR3: CAYSSGRAVGTDTQYF
V: TRBV4-2; J: TRBJ2-5; CDR3: CASSPTGGNVQETQYF
V: TRBV6-5; J: TRBJ2-6; CDR3: CATKPESGANVLTF
V: TRBV23-1; J: TRBJ2-7; CDR3: CASSQSGRREQYF
V: TRBV27; J: TRBJ1-4; CDR3: CASSLSVGQGAGEKLFF
V: TRBV11-2; J: TRBJ2-5; CDR3: CASSHLLADPQETQYF
V: TRBV29-1; J: TRBJ1-2; CDR3: CSVADGYTF